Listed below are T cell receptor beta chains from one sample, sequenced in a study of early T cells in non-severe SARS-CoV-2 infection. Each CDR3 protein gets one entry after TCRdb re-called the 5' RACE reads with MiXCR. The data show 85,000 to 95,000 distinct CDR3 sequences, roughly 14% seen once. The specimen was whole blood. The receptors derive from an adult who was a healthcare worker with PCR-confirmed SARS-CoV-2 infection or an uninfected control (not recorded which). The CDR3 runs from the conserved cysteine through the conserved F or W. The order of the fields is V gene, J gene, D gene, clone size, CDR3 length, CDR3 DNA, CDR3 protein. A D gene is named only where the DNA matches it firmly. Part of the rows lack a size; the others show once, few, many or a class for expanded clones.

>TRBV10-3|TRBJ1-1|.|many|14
TGTGCCATCAGTGGGGGAGGGTTGAACACTGAAGCTTTCTTT
CAISGGGLNTEAFF
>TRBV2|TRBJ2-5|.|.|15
TGTGCCAGCAGTGAGTCGCATATCACGGTGGTGACCCAGTACTTC
CASSESHITVVTQYF
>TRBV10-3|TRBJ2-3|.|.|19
TGTGCCATCAGTGAGGAGGGGAGAAGCGACGACCCGTGGACAGATACGCAGTATTTT
CAISEEGRSDDPWTDTQYF
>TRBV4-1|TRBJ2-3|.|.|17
TGCGCCGGCAGCCAAGAGTCGGAACAGGCCAGCACAGATACGCAGTATTTT
CAGSQESEQASTDTQYF
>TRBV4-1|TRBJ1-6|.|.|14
TGCGCCAGCAGCAGTGTTGGGCTTAATTCACCCCTCCACTTT
CASSSVGLNSPLHF
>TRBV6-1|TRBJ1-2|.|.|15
TGTGCCATCTTGAGGACTGGGACCTATGTCTATGGCTACACCTTC
CAILRTGTYVYGYTF
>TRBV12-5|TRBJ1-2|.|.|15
TGTGCTAGTGGTTTGGTCCCGTCGTCTGGCTATGGCTACACCTTC
CASGLVPSSGYGYTF
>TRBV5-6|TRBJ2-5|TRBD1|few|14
TGTGCCAGCAGCTTGGGGGACAGTCAAGAGACCCAGTACTTC
CASSLGDSQETQYF
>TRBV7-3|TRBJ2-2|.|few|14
TGTGCCAGCAGCTTAGAGGCGAACACCGGGGAGCTGTTTTTT
CASSLEANTGELFF
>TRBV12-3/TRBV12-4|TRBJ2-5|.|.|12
TGTGCCAGCAGTTCTAGGGTAGAGACCCAGTACTTC
CASSSRVETQYF
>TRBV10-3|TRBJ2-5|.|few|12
TGTGCCATCAGCTCTAACCAAGAGACCCAGTACTTC
CAISSNQETQYF
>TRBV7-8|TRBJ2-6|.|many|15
TGTGCCAGCAGCTTAGGGCCCAGAGGGGCCAACGTCCTGACTTTC
CASSLGPRGANVLTF
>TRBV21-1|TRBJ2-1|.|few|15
TGTGCCAGCAGCGAAGAAATAACAGGTCTCGATGAGCAGTTCTTC
CASSEEITGLDEQFF
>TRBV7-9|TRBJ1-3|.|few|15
TGTGCCAGCAGCCAGAATTCAGGCTCTGGAAACACCATATATTTT
CASSQNSGSGNTIYF
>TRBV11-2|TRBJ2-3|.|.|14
TGTGCCAGCAGCTTAGACAGAGTCCCAGATACGCAGTATTTT
CASSLDRVPDTQYF
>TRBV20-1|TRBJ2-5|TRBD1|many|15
TGCAGTACGAATATAGGGACAGGGTTGAGGAAGACCCAGTACTTC
CSTNIGTGLRKTQYF
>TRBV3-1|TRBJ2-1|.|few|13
TGTGCCAGCAGCCATCTAGCGCGAATTGAGCAGTTCTTC
CASSHLARIEQFF
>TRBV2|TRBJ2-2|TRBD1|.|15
TGTGCCAGCACCCTAAGGACAGGGGCTGGCGGGGAGCTGTTTTTT
CASTLRTGAGGELFF
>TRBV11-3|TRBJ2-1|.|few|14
TGTGCCAGCAGCTTATGGCCGGTGGCGGATGAGCAGTTCTTC
CASSLWPVADEQFF
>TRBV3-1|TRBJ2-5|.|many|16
TGTGCCAGCAGCCAACCCCGACAGGCGATACAAGAGACCCAGTACTTC
CASSQPRQAIQETQYF
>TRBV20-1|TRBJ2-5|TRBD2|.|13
TGCAGTGCTAGCGGGGGGGCCCGGGAGACCCAGTACTTC
CSASGGARETQYF
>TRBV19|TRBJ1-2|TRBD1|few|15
TGTGCCAGTAGAAAACAGGGGGCGAACGGCTATGGCTACACCTTC
CASRKQGANGYGYTF
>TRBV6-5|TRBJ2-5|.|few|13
TGTGCCAGCAGGGGGCGTATCCAAGAGACCCAGTACTTC
CASRGRIQETQYF
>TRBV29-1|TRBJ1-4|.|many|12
TGCAGCGCGGGGACAACTAATGAAAAACTGTTTTTT
CSAGTTNEKLFF
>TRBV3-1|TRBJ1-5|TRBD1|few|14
TGTGCCAGCAGCCCCGGGACAGGGCATCAGCCCCAGCATTTT
CASSPGTGHQPQHF
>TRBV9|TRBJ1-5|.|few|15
TGTGCCAGCAGCGGCCGGGACGGACCGAATCAGCCCCAGCATTTT
CASSGRDGPNQPQHF
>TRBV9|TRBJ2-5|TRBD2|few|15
TGTGCCAGCAGCGTAGCGGGAGGGTCGCGAGAGACCCAGTACTTC
CASSVAGGSRETQYF
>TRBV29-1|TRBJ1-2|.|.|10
TGCAGCCTCGGGGGGCCTGGCTACACCTTC
CSLGGPGYTF
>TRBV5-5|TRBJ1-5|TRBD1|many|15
TGTGCCAGCAGCTTGCAGGGGACAGTGGATCAGCCCCAGCATTTT
CASSLQGTVDQPQHF
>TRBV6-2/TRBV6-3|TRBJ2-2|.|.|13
TGTGCCAGCAGTTACCAAGTTGCCGGGGAGCTGTTTTTT
CASSYQVAGELFF
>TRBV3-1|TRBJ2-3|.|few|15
TGTGCCAGCAGCCAAGATGGGCTAGCGATCGGTACGCAGTATTTT
CASSQDGLAIGTQYF
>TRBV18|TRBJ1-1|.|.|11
TGTGCCAGCTCACCGGGGACTGAAGCTTTCTTT
CASSPGTEAFF
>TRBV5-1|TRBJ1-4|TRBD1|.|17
TGCGCCTGCAGCCCTGGACAGGGGGCGTTGAGGGATGAAAAACTGTTTTTT
CACSPGQGALRDEKLFF
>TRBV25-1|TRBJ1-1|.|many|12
TGTGCCAGCAGTGAGGTTTGGGGTGAAGCTTTCTTT
CASSEVWGEAFF
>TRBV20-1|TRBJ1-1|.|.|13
TGCAGTGCCGACACCCACCCGAACACTGAAGCTTTCTTT
CSADTHPNTEAFF
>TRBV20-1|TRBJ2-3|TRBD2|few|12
TGCAGTGCTATCTCGGGGGGAGATACGCAGTATTTT
CSAISGGDTQYF
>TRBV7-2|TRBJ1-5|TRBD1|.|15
TGTGCCAGCAGCCCCGTCGGGACAGGGGATCAGCCCCAGCATTTT
CASSPVGTGDQPQHF
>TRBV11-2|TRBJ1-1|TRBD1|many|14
TGTGCCAGCCTCCAAGACAGGGGAGGGACTGAAGCTTTCTTT
CASLQDRGGTEAFF
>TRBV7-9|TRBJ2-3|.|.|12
TGTGCCAGCAGTCCGACCGCCGATACGCAGTATTTT
CASSPTADTQYF